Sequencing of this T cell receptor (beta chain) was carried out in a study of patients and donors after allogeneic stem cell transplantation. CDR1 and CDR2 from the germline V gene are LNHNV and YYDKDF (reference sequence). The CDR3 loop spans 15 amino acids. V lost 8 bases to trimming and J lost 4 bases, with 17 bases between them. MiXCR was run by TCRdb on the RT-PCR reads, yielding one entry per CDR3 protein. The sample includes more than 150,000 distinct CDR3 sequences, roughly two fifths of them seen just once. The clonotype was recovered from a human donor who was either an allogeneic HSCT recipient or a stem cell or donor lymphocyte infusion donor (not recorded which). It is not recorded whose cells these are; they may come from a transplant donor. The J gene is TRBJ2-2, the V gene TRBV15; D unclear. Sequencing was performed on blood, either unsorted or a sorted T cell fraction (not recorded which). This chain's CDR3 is CATGLIGLATGELFF. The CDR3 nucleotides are TGTGCCACCGGGTTGATCGGTTTGGCCACCGGGGAGCTGTTTTTT.